This note documents a single T cell receptor (beta chain) sequence. The antigen remains undetermined. Expressed TCRB transcripts were sequenced after all isolated RNA was converted to cDNA. Clones were sequenced by immunoSEQ multiplex PCR, and TCRdb holds only the in-frame ones, with some missing. The sample lists around 53,000 clones; around 60% were seen once. The data were taken from a study of beta chain features in type 1 diabetes. Findings of the study overall: Type 1 diabetes patients had TCRB CDR3s that were shorter (moderately but significantly so) in all four CD4+ subsets.

The specimen sequenced was stem cell memory CD4+ T cells from blood. The TCR sequence derives from a woman in her 30s with type 1 diabetes.

The CDR3 here is CASSGQQYGYTF. For the CDR3, the DNA is TGTGCCAGCAGTGGACAGCAATATGGCTACACCTTC. The chain links TRBV2 to TRBJ1-2; D might be TRBD1 (5 bases). CDR1 and CDR2 from the germline V gene are SNHLY and FYNNEI. The ends were cut back, 4 bases at V and 5 bases at J, with 8 bases in the middle. This CDR3 is 12 amino acids long.